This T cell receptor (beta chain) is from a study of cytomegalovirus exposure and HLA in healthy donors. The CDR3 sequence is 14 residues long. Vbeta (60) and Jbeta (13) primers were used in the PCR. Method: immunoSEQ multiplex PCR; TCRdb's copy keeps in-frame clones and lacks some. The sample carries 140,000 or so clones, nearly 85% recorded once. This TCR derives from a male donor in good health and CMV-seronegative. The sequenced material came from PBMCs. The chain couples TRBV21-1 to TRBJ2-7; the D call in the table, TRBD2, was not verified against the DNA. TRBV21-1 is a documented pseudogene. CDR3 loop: CASSETSGAYEQYF. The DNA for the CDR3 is TGTGCCAGCAGCGAAACTAGCGGGGCATACGAGCAGTACTTC.